What follows are 3 T cell receptor beta chains derived from one specimen sequenced in a study of blood T cell repertoires in COVID-19. TCRdb's table, derived via immunoSEQ multiplex PCR, lists solely in-frame clones and lacks some. Of about 120,000 clones listed, about 85% are singletons. The sequencing sample was made of peripheral blood. The receptor set was obtained from an elderly man with acute or convalescent COVID-19.

Only one count was recorded for this clone. The V and J genes are TRBV5-6 and TRBJ1-1; TRBD1 is a possible D gene (6 bases). The CDR3 is 15 amino acids. The V gene lost 4 bases and the J gene lost 0 bases, with 13 bases spanning the gap. Germline CDR1 is SGHDT and CDR2 is YYEEEE. The CDR3 loop is CASSARTVMNTEAFF. CDR3 DNA sequence: TGTGCCAGCAGCGCCAGGACAGTTATGAACACTGAAGCTTTCTTT.

This chain links TRBV3-1 (or the pseudogene TRBV3-2) with TRBJ2-1, with 13 bases aligning to TRBD2. The CDR3 runs 17 residues. J lost 8 bases, V lost 0 bases, and 7 bases had no gene match. The germline V gene encodes CDR1 LGHDT and CDR2 YNNKEL (reference sequence). CDR3 DNA: TGTGCCAGCAGCCAAGAAACTAGCGGGGGGGCGCCGCATGAGCAGTTCTTC. Protein product: CASSQETSGGAPHEQFF.

This clone appeared a single time. The chain joins TRBV6-6 to TRBJ1-3; possibly TRBD1 for D (5 bases). The CDR3 is 15 residues long. The ends were cut back, 10 bases at V and 2 bases at J, with 18 bases in the middle. CDR1 MNHNY and CDR2 SVGAGI come from the germline V gene (reference sequence). The DNA for the CDR3 is TGTGCCACCACGTGGGGGGTGTGGCCTGGAAACACCATATATTTT. Residues: CATTWGVWPGNTIYF.